Sequencing of this T cell receptor beta chain was carried out in a study of shared clonotypes between healthy human individuals. As for this clone: The antigen remains unidentified. In the same sample, other DNA sequences code for this CDR3.

With 5 bases clipped from V and 2 bases from J, the junction kept 3 bases outside the gene matches. The germline gives CDR1 MDHEN, CDR2 SYDVKM. The length of the CDR3 is 15 residues. Points from the study as a whole: Relative to memory subsets, naive subsets generally showed larger estimated richness.

Repertoires were generated with immunoSEQ multiplex PCR, while TCRdb's copy carries only in-frame clones and drops some. Among hundreds of thousands of clones listed, around three quarters were seen once. The sequence came from a woman in her 30s in good health. Sequencing used memory CD4+ T cells sorted from blood. Subset described: CD45RA-negative fraction. The rearrangement joins TRBV28 to TRBJ2-5; 12 bases fit TRBD2. For the CDR3, the DNA is TGTGCCAGCAGTAGTCTAGCGGGAGGGCAAGAGACCCAGTACTTC. Translation: CASSSLAGGQETQYF.